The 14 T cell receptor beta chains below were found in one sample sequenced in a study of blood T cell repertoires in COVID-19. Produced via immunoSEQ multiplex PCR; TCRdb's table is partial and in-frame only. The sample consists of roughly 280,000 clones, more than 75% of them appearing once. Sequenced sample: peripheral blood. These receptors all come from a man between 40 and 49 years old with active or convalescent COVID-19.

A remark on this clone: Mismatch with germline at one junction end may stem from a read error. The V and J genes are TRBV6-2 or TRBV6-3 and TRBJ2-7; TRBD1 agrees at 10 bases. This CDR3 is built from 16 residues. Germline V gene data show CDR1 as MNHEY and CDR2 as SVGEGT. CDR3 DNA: TGTGCCAGCAATTACGACGACAGGGGGCCCTCCTACGAGCAGTACTTC. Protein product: CASNYDDRGPSYEQYF.

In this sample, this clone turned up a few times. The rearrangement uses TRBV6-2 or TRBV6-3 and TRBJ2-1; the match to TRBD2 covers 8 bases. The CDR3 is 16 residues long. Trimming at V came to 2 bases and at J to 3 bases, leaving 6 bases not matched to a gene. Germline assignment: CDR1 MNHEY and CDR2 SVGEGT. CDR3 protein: CASSYPTSGFYNEQFF. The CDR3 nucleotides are TGTGCCAGCAGTTACCCTACTAGCGGCTTCTACAATGAGCAGTTCTTC.

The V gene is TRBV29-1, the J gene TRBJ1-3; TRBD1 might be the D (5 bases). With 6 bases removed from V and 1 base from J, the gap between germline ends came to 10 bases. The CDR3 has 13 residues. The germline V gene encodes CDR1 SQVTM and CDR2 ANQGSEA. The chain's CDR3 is CSVTGLSGNTIYF. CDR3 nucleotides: TGCAGCGTGACGGGACTATCTGGAAACACCATATATTTT.

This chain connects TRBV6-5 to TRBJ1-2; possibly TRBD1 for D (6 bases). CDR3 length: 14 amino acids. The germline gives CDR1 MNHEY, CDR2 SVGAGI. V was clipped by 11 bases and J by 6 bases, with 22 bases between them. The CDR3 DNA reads TGTGCCGCGGGGGCAGGGGTGAAACTAGATGGCTACACCTTC. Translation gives CAAGAGVKLDGYTF.

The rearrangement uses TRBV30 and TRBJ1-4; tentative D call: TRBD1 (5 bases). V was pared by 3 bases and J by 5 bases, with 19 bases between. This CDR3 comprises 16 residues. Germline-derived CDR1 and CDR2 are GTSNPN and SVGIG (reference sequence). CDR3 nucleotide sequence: TGTGCCTGGAGCCGGACACGCTTTCAATCGAATGAAAAACTGTTTTTT. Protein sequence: CAWSRTRFQSNEKLFF.

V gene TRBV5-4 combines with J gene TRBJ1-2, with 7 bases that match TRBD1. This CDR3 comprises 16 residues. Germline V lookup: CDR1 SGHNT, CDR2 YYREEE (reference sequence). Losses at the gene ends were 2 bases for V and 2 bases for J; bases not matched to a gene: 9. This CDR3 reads CASSFRDRKLNYGYTF. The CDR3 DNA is TGTGCCAGCAGCTTCCGGGACAGAAAATTGAACTATGGCTACACCTTC.

The CDR3 DNA sequence: TGTGCCAGCAGCTTAATCGGGGATGAGACCCAGTACTTC. Amino acid sequence: CASSLIGDETQYF. The chain links TRBV5-4 to TRBJ2-5; D is possibly TRBD2 (5 bases). The germline V and J ends were trimmed by 2 bases and 5 bases, with 10 bases remaining between them. CDR1 and CDR2 from the germline V gene are SGHNT and YYREEE (reference sequence). The CDR3 contains 13 residues.

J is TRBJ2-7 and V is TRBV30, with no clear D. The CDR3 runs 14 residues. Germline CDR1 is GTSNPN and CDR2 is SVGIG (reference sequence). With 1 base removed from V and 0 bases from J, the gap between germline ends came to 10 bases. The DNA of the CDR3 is TGTGCCTGGAGTGGAGCTGAAATCTCCTACGAGCAGTACTTC. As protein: CAWSGAEISYEQYF.

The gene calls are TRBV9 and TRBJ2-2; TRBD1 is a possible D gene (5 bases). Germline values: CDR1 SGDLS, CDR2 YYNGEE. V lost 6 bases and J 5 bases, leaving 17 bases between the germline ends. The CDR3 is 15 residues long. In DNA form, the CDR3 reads TGTGCCAGCACCGCCAGGGCCTCATGGACCGGGGAGCTGTTTTTT. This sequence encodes CASTARASWTGELFF. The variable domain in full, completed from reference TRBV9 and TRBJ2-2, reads DSGVTQTPKHLITATGQRVTLRCSPRSGDLSVYWYQQSLDQGLQFLIQYYNGEERAKGNILERFSAQQFPDLHSELNLSSLELGDSALYFCASTARASWTGELFFGEGSRLTVL.

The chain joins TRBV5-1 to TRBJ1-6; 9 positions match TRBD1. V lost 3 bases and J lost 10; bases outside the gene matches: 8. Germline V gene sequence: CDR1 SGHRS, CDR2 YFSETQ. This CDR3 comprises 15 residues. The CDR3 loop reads CASSSGTGPQSPLHF. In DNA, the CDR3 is TGCGCCAGCAGCTCGGGGACAGGGCCTCAATCACCCCTCCACTTT.

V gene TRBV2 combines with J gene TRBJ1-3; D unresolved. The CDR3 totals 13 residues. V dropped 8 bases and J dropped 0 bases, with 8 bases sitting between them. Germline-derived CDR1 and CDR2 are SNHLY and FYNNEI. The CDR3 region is CASSDNSGNTIYF. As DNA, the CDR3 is TGTGCCAGCTCCGACAACTCTGGAAACACCATATATTTT.

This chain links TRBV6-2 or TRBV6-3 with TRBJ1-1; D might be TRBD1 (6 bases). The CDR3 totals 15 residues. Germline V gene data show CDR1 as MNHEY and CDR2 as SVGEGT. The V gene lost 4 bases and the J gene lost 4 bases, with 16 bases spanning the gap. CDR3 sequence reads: CASSSLVGAGTEAFF. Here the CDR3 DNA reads TGTGCCAGCAGTTCTTTAGTGGGGGCGGGCACTGAAGCTTTCTTT.

The CDR3 nucleotides read TGCAGCGTGGGGACTCCCCTCGCTGAGCAGTTCTTC. Amino acids: CSVGTPLAEQFF. The V gene is TRBV29-1, the J gene TRBJ2-1, with a weak D call TRBD2 (6 bases). This CDR3 contains 12 residues. Germline CDR1 SQVTM, CDR2 ANQGSEA. Trimming shortened V by 6 bases and J by 9 bases, and 15 bases separated the two germline ends.

CDR3 protein: CASSKSQGGNEQFF. DNA of the CDR3: TGTGCCAGCAGCAAATCTCAAGGGGGCAATGAGCAGTTCTTC. The chain joins TRBV25-1 to TRBJ2-1; D possibly corresponds to TRBD1 (6 bases). CDR1 is MGHDK and CDR2 is SYGVNS in the germline V gene. The CDR3 length is 14 residues. The V end lost 6 bases, the J end lost 6 bases, and 15 bases lay between the germline ends.